The entry that follows covers one TCR beta chain sequence. The data belong to a study of cytomegalovirus exposure and HLA in healthy donors. The V end was cut by 3 bases, the J end by 2 bases, with 11 bases between. The CDR3 totals 14 residues. Germline values: CDR1 ENHRY, CDR2 SYGVKD. PCR involved 60 Vbeta and 13 Jbeta primers. Produced via immunoSEQ multiplex PCR; TCRdb's table is partial and in-frame only. The sample includes tens of thousands of clones, 78% of them seen just once. The V and J genes are TRBV10-3 and TRBJ2-7; D gene unclear. The source material was PBMCs. The sequence came from a middle-aged woman in good health and CMV-seronegative. The CDR3 loop is CAISDAGYTYEQYF. CDR3 nucleotide sequence: TGTGCCATCAGTGACGCCGGGTACACCTACGAGCAGTACTTC.